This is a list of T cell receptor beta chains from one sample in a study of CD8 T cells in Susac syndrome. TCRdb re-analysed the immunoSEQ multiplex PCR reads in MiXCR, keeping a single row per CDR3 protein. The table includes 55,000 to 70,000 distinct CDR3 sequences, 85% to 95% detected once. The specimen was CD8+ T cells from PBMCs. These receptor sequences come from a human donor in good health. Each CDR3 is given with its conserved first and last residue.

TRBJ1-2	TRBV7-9	CASRQWANYGYTF
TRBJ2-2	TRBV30	CASGGIGVSGELFF
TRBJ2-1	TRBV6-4	CASSDSAGRSEQFF
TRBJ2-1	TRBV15	CATTPGVRSYNEQFF
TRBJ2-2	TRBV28	CASSLETSDPTGELFF
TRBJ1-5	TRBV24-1	CATSERGTSVDQPQHF
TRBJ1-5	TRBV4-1	CASSPSRVPNQPQHF
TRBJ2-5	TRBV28	CASGAGGQETQYF
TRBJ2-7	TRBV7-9	CASSLSLSGTYEQYF
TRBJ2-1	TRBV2	CASSDRGNEQFF
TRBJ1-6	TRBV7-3	CASSAVPNRGGNSPLHF
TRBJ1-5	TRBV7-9	CASSLGTVSNQPQHF
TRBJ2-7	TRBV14	CASSQDGDRAKHSYEQYF
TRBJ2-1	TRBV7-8	CASSLSGTSGNEQFF
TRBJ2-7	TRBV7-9	CASSLVGQTNWEQYF